Listed below are T cell receptor beta chains from one sample, sequenced in a study of control samples from healthy donors and cancer patients. The protocol was immunoSEQ multiplex PCR, while the TCRdb copy is restricted to in-frame clones and leaves out a portion. The data hold about 15,000 clones, with 87% observed a single time. Sample: PBMCs. These receptors came from a woman in her 70s with colorectal cancer. CDR3s include the opening cysteine and the closing phenylalanine or tryptophan. The order of the fields is D gene, V gene, clone size, CDR3 length, J gene, CDR3 protein, CDR3 DNA. A D gene is named only where the DNA matches it firmly. Not every row has a clone size; where given, it reads once, few, many or a size class.

TRBD2	TRBV27	NA	16	TRBJ2-3	CASSFPGGTSTDTQYF	TGTGCCAGCAGTTTCCCGGGGGGGACTAGCACAGATACGCAGTATTTT
NA	TRBV12-3/TRBV12-4	NA	12	TRBJ2-1	CASRLTGNEQFF	TGTGCCAGCAGGTTAACCGGGAATGAGCAGTTCTTC
NA	TRBV9	few	14	TRBJ2-3	CASSLNGGTDTQYF	TGTGCCAGCAGCCTTAATGGGGGCACAGATACGCAGTATTTT
TRBD1	TRBV5-6	NA	15	TRBJ1-5	CASSGKGTANQPQHF	TGTGCCAGCAGCGGCAAGGGGACAGCCAATCAGCCCCAGCATTTT
TRBD2	TRBV10-2	NA	15	TRBJ2-3	CASRPSGGTTDTQYF	TGCGCCAGCAGACCCAGCGGGGGGACCACAGATACGCAGTATTTT
NA	TRBV5-4	NA	12	TRBJ2-1	CASSFWEAEQFF	TGTGCCAGCAGCTTTTGGGAGGCTGAGCAGTTCTTC
TRBD2	TRBV7-2	once	16	TRBJ2-1	CASSVDSGGHYNEQFF	TGTGCCAGCAGCGTAGATAGCGGGGGGCACTACAATGAGCAGTTCTTC
NA	TRBV18	NA	17	TRBJ2-6	CASSPVLVYSGANVLTF	TGTGCCAGCTCACCAGTCCTGGTTTATTCTGGGGCCAACGTCCTGACTTTC
NA	TRBV19	NA	17	TRBJ1-2	CASSPRGGGGVNYGYTF	TGTGCCAGTAGTCCCCGCGGAGGGGGTGGCGTTAACTATGGCTACACCTTC
NA	TRBV4-3	NA	15	TRBJ2-7	CASSQVDGSKHEQYF	TGCGCCAGCAGCCAAGTTGACGGTAGCAAACACGAGCAGTACTTC
NA	TRBV4-1	NA	14	TRBJ1-3	CASSLDNSGNTIYF	TGCGCCAGCAGCCTTGACAACTCTGGAAACACCATATATTTT
NA	TRBV18	NA	16	TRBJ1-6	CASSPGLSLSNSPLHF	TGTGCCAGCTCACCTGGGTTGAGTCTCTCCAATTCACCCCTCCACTTT
NA	TRBV5-1	NA	14	TRBJ2-2	CPPPRLQGTGELFF	TGCCCCCCCCCACGCCTCCAGGGTACCGGGGAGCTGTTTTTT
TRBD1	TRBV6-6	NA	17	TRBJ1-2	CASSRGGGVSSAYGYTF	TGTGCCAGCAGTCGCGGAGGGGGCGTATCCTCTGCCTATGGCTACACCTTC
TRBD2	TRBV5-4	NA	17	TRBJ2-4	CASSPGTSGIAKNIQYF	TGTGCCAGCAGCCCGGGGACTAGCGGAATAGCCAAAAACATTCAGTACTTC
TRBD2	TRBV7-2	NA	15	TRBJ2-3	CASSTPGGSTDTQYF	TGTGCCAGCAGCACCCCGGGGGGGAGTACAGATACGCAGTATTTT
NA	TRBV6-5	NA	13	TRBJ1-2	CASSYSGERGYTF	TGTGCCAGCAGTTACTCGGGGGAGCGTGGCTACACCTTC
NA	TRBV19	NA	15	TRBJ1-4	CASSMARVRDEKLFF	TGTGCCAGTAGTATGGCGAGGGTAAGGGATGAAAAACTGTTTTTT
NA	TRBV7-2	NA	16	TRBJ2-2	CASSFRAGGGGGELFF	TGTGCCAGCAGCTTTAGAGCCGGGGGCGGAGGCGGGGAGCTGTTTTTT
TRBD2	TRBV4-2	once	19	TRBJ2-4	CASSQVGTSGLLAKNIQYF	TGTGCCAGCAGCCAAGTGGGGACTAGCGGGTTACTAGCCAAAAACATTCAGTACTTC
TRBD2	TRBV5-4	NA	18	TRBJ2-4	CASSEGLAGGQLKNIQYF	TGTGCCAGCAGCGAGGGACTAGCGGGAGGGCAACTAAAAAACATTCAGTACTTC
NA	TRBV6-1	NA	15	TRBJ2-6	CASCDGGLRANVLTF	TGTGCCAGCTGTGATGGTGGGTTACGGGCCAACGTCCTGACTTTC
NA	TRBV12-3/TRBV12-4	NA	13	TRBJ2-5	CASSLGLQETQYF	TGTGCCAGCAGTTTAGGCTTACAAGAGACCCAGTACTTC
NA	TRBV5-6	NA	15	TRBJ2-5	CASSLAVGRTETQYF	TGTGCCAGCAGCTTGGCCGTGGGGCGAACGGAGACCCAGTACTTC
NA	TRBV15	once	15	TRBJ2-2	CATSVRLGGTGELFF	TGTGCCACCAGCGTTCGACTAGGGGGCACCGGGGAGCTGTTTTTT
NA	TRBV28	NA	13	TRBJ1-1	CASIPGPGTEAFF	TGTGCCAGCATTCCGGGGCCCGGGACTGAAGCTTTCTTT
TRBD1	TRBV9	NA	16	TRBJ1-1	CASSVTGTGLVTEAFF	TGTGCCAGCAGCGTAACCGGGACAGGGTTGGTCACTGAAGCTTTCTTT
NA	TRBV7-2	once	11	TRBJ1-2	CASSLEFGYTF	TGTGCCAGCAGCTTAGAATTTGGCTACACCTTC
NA	TRBV3-1/TRBV3-2	NA	14	TRBJ1-2	CASSLTVPNYGYTF	TGTGCCAGCAGCCTAACAGTGCCCAACTATGGCTACACCTTC
TRBD2	TRBV18	NA	16	TRBJ2-7	CASSPGTSGAIYEQYF	TGTGCCAGCTCACCTGGGACTAGCGGGGCGATTTACGAGCAGTACTTC
NA	TRBV3-1/TRBV3-2	NA	16	TRBJ2-3	CASSQAGVSSTDTQYF	TGTGCCAGCAGCCAAGCAGGAGTTTCTAGCACAGATACGCAGTATTTT
NA	TRBV4-1	NA	15	TRBJ2-4	CASRRDSLAKNIQYF	TGCGCCAGCAGGCGGGACAGCTTAGCCAAAAACATTCAGTACTTC
TRBD1	TRBV10-3	NA	14	TRBJ2-7	CAISGGQGSYEQYF	TGTGCCATCAGTGGCGGACAGGGGTCCTACGAGCAGTACTTC
TRBD1	TRBV5-6	NA	16	TRBJ1-4	CASSLGQGRAGGKLFF	TGTGCCAGCAGCTTAGGACAGGGACGAGCCGGTGGGAAACTGTTTTTT
TRBD1	TRBV5-6	NA	14	TRBJ2-2	CASSLGQGYGELFF	TGTGCCAGCAGCTTAGGACAGGGGTACGGGGAGCTGTTTTTT
NA	TRBV3-1/TRBV3-2	NA	17	TRBJ1-4	CASSQTVGRVFNEKLFF	TGTGCCAGCAGCCAAACGGTGGGGAGGGTCTTTAATGAAAAACTGTTTTTT
NA	TRBV7-3	NA	14	TRBJ2-7	CASSRDQGSYEQYF	TGTGCCAGCAGCCGGGACCAGGGCTCCTACGAGCAGTACTTC
NA	TRBV6-5	NA	15	TRBJ2-5	CASSLTLPVQETQYF	TGTGCCAGCAGCTTGACCCTCCCGGTCCAAGAGACCCAGTACTTC
NA	TRBV24-1	NA	16	TRBJ2-1	CATSDFNGDSYNEQFF	TGTGCCACCAGTGATTTTAACGGGGACTCCTACAATGAGCAGTTCTTC
NA	TRBV4-3	NA	16	TRBJ2-5	CASSPEGGTAQETQYF	TGCGCCAGCAGCCCGGAGGGTGGGACAGCTCAAGAGACCCAGTACTTC
NA	TRBV11-3	NA	13	TRBJ2-7	CASHDRILSEQYF	TGTGCCAGCCATGATAGGATCCTCTCCGAGCAGTACTTC
NA	TRBV4-2	NA	15	TRBJ2-2	CASSQDRMSPGELFF	TGTGCCAGCAGCCAAGACCGGATGTCTCCGGGGGAGCTGTTTTTT
TRBD1	TRBV24-1	NA	16	TRBJ1-2	CATSDAGTGGLSGYTF	TGTGCCACCAGTGATGCCGGGACAGGCGGGTTAAGTGGCTACACCTTC
TRBD2	TRBV7-6	NA	15	TRBJ2-5	CASSLGGRRWETQYF	TGTGCCAGCAGCTTAGGCGGGAGGCGGTGGGAGACCCAGTACTTC